This T cell receptor beta chain was profiled in a study of T cell responses to AZD1222 COVID-19 vaccine. Background on the study: Pooled in the analysis were second doses at about 4 or about 12 weeks. Study findings and constraints: Spike was spanned by vaccine-associated CD4 TCRs, with dominance at 160-218 and 743-854. Only after the peak T cell response were repertoires sampled. Donors were largely white British and mainly female; clonal diversity was possibly underestimated.

The data were produced by immunoSEQ multiplex PCR, yet TCRdb's version contains in-frame clones alone and is incomplete. The data contain 150,000 to 200,000 clones, nearly 95% of them singletons. V lost 0 bases, J lost 0 bases, and 6 bases lay in between. There are 15 residues in the CDR3. Germline V lookup: CDR1 SGHTA, CDR2 FQGNSA. Concerning this clone itself: Its cognate antigen is unknown.

The J gene is TRBJ1-5, the V gene TRBV7-2; D uncertain. This sequence was found in an adult in good health. The sequenced sample was peripheral blood, obtained on day 0 of AZD1222 vaccination. The CDR3 nucleotides read TGTGCCAGCAGCTTAGCCAGGCTTAGCAATCAGCCCCAGCATTTT. Translation: CASSLARLSNQPQHF.